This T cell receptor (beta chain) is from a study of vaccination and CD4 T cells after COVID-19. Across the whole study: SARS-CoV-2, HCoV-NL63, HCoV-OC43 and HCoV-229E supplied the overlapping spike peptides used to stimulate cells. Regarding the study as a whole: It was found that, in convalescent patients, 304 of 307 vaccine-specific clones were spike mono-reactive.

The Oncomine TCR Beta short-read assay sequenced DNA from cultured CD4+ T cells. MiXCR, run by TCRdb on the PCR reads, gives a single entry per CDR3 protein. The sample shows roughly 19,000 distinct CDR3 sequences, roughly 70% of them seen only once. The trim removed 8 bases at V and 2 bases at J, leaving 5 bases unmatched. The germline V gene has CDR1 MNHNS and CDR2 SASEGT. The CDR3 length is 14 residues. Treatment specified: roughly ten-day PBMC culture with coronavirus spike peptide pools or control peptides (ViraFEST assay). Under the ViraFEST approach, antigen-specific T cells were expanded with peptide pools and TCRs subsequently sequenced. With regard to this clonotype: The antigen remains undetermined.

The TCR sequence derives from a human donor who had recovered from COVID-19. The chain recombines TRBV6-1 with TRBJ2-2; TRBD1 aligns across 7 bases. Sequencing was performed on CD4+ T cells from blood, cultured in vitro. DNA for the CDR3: TGTGCCAGCTCGACAGGGTACAACACCGGGGAGCTGTTTTTT. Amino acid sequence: CASSTGYNTGELFF.